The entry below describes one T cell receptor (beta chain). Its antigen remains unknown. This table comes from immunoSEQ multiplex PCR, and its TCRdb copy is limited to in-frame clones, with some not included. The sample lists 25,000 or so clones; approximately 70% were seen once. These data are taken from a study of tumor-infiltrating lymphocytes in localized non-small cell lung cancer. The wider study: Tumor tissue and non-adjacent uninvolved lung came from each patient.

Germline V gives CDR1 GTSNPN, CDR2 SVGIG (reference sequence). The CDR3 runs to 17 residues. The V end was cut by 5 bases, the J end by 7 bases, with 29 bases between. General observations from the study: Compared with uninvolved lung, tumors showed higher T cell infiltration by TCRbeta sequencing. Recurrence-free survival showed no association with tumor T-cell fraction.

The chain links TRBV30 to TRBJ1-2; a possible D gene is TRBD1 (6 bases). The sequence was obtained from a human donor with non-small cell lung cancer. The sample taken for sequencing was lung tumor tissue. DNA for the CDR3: TGTGCCTGGTTTATCTCCTGGGGGGACACCAAAAGGGGTGGCTACACCTTC. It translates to CAWFISWGDTKRGGYTF.